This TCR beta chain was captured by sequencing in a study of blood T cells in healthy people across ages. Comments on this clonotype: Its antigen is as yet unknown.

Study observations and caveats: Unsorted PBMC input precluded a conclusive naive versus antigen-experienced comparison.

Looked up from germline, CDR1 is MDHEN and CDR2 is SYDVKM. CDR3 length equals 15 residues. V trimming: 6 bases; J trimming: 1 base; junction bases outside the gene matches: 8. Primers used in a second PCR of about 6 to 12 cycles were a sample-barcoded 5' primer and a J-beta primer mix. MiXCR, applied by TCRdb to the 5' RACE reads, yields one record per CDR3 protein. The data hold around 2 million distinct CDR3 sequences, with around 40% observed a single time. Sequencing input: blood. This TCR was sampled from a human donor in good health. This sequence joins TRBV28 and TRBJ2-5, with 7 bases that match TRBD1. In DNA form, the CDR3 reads TGTGCCAGCAGCTCGACAGGGTGGGTCCAAGAGACCCAGTACTTC. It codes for CASSSTGWVQETQYF.